This TCR beta chain was obtained from a study of shared clonotypes between healthy human individuals. About this clone itself: Antigen: not known.

The CDR3 has 14 residues. Trimming at V came to 5 bases and at J to 4 bases, leaving 5 bases not matched to a gene. Germline lookup yields CDR1 SGHVS and CDR2 FQNEAQ. Only CD45RO-negative cells positively selected for CCR7 counted as naive CD8 cells, so terminally differentiated effector memory CD45RA+ cells were excluded. Notes on the study in general: The sharing of 4% to 5.5% of naive CD4 clonotypes was seen across a handful of donors. Across subsets, estimated richness was generally greater for naive than for memory populations.

The DNA input per sorted-subset replicate PCR was 200 ng, corresponding to roughly 31,000 T cell genomes. Using immunoSEQ multiplex PCR, the repertoire was profiled, and TCRdb retains in-frame clones only, with some absent. The data contain millions of clones, approximately 94% of them singletons. Sample: naive CD8+ T cells from PBMCs. The sequence came from a man aged 18 to 30 in good health. Some clones in this sample may be carry-over from other donors' samples. The V call is TRBV7-8, the J call TRBJ1-5; 7 nucleotides match TRBD1. CDR3 sequence (DNA): TGTGCCAGCAGCCCAGGGGGGGAAAATCAGCCCCAGCATTTT. It encodes CASSPGGENQPQHF.